This T cell receptor beta chain came from a study of T cell responses to AZD1222 COVID-19 vaccine. Study outcomes and limitations: A rise in Spike-specific TCR breadth and depth followed two AZD1222 doses.

Concerning this clone itself: Its antigen is currently unknown.

Clones were sequenced by immunoSEQ multiplex PCR, and TCRdb holds only the in-frame ones, with some missing. This table has some 170,000 clones, 90% to 95% appearing once. The receptor's source is an adult who received the AZD1222 COVID-19 vaccine. Source: peripheral blood, taken 28 days after the second AZD1222 dose.

The CDR3, as DNA: TGTGCCAGCAGTGAGCCCGGGACCCTCCCAGGTCGGTTCTTC. This translates into CASSEPGTLPGRFF. The chain links TRBV6-1 to TRBJ2-1, with D tentatively TRBD1 or TRBD2 (5 bases each). CDR3 length equals 14 residues. Between the trimmed V and J ends, which lost 3 bases and 15 bases, there was a span of 21 bases. The germline V gene has CDR1 MNHNS and CDR2 SASEGT.